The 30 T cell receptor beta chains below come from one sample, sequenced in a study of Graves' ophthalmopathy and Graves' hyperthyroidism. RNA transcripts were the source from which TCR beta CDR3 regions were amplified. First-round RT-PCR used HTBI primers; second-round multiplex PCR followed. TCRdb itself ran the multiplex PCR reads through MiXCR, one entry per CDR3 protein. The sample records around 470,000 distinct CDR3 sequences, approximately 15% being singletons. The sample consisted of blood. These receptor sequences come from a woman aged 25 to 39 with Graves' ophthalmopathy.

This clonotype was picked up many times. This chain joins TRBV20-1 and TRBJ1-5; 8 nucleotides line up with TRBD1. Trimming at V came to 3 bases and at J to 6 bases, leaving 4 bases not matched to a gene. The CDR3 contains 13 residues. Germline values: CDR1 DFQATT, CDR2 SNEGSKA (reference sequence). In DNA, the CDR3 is TGCAGTGCTAGGGGGACAGGACCTCAGCCCCAGCATTTT. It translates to CSARGTGPQPQHF.

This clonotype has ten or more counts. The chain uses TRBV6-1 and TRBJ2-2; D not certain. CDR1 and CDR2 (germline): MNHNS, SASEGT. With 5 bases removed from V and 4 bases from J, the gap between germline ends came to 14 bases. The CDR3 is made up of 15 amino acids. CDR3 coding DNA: TGTGCCAGCAGTAGAGAGCGAGTAGTCACCGGGGAGCTGTTTTTT. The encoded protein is CASSRERVVTGELFF.

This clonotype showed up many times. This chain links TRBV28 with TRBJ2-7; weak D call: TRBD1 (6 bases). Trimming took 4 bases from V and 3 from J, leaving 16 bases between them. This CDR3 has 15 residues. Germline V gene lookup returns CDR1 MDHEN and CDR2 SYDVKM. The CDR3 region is CASSSSAAGVYEQYF. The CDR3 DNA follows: TGTGCCAGCAGTTCCTCGGCAGCAGGGGTCTACGAGCAGTACTTC.

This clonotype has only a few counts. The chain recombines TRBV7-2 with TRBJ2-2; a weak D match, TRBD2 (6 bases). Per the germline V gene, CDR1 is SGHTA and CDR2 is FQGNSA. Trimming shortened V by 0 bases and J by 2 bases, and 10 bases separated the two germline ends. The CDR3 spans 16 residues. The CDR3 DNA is TGTGCCAGCAGCTTAGCCCGGGGGTCTAACACCGGGGAGCTGTTTTTT. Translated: CASSLARGSNTGELFF.

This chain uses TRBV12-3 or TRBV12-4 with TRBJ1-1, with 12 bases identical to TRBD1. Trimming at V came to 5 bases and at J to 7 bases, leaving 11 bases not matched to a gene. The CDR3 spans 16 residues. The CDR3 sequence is CASSPIGTGGYYEAFF. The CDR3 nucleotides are TGTGCCAGCAGTCCAATCGGGACAGGGGGCTACTATGAAGCTTTCTTT.

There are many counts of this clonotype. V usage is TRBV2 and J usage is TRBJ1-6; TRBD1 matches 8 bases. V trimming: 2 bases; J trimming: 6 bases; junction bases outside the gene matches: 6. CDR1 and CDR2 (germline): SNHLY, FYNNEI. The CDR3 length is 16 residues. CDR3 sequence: CASSEQGQGANSPLHF. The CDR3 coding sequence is TGTGCCAGCAGTGAACAGGGTCAGGGGGCTAATTCACCCCTCCACTTT.

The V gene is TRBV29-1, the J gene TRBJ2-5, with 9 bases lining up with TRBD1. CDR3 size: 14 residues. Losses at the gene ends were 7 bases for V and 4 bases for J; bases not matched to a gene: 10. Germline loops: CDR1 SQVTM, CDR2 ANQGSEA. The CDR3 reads CSALNPQGAETQYF. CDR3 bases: TGCAGCGCCTTGAACCCACAGGGGGCAGAGACCCAGTACTTC. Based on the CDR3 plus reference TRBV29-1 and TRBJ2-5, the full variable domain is SAVISQKPSRDICQRGTSLTIQCQVDSQVTMMFWYRQQPGQSLTLIATANQGSEATYESGFVIDKFPISRPNLTFSTLTVSNMSPEDSSIYLCSALNPQGAETQYFGPGTRLLVL.

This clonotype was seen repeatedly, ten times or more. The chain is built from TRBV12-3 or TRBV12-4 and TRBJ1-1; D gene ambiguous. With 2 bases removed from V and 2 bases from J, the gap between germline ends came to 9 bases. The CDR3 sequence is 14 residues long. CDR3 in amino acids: CASSLSASNTEAFF. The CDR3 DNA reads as TGTGCCAGCAGTTTAAGTGCCAGTAACACTGAAGCTTTCTTT.

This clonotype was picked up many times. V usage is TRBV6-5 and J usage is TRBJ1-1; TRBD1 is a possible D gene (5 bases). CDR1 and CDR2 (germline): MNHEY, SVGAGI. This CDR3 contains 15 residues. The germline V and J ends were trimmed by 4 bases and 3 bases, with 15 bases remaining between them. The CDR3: CASSSPGRGDTEAFF. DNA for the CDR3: TGTGCCAGCAGTTCGCCGGGGCGGGGGGACACTGAAGCTTTCTTT.

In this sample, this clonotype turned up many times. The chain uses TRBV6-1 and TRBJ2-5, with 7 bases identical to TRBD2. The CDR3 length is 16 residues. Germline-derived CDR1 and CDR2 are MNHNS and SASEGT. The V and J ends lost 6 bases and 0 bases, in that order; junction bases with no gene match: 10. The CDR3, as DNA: TGTGCCAGCAGCCGCGGGACTAAGTTGTACCAAGAGACCCAGTACTTC. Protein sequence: CASSRGTKLYQETQYF.

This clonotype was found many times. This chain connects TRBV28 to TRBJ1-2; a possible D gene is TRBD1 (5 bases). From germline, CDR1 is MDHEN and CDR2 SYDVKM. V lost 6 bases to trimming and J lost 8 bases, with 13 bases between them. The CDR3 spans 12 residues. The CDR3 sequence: CASRTTESGYTF. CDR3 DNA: TGTGCCAGCAGGACGACAGAATCCGGCTACACCTTC.

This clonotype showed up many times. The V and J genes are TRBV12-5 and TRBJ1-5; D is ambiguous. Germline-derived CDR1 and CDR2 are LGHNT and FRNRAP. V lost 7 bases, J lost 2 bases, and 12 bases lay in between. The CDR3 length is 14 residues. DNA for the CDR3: TGTGCTAGTGTGAAGGGTAGTGGCAATCAGCCCCAGCATTTT. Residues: CASVKGSGNQPQHF.

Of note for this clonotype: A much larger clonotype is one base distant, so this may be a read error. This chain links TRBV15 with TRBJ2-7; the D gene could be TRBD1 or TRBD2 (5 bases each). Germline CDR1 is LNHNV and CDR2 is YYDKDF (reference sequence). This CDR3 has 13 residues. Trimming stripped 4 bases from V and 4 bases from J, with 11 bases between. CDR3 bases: TGTGCCACCAGCAAGGGGACCGCTTACGAGCAGTACGTC. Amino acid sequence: CATSKGTAYEQYV.

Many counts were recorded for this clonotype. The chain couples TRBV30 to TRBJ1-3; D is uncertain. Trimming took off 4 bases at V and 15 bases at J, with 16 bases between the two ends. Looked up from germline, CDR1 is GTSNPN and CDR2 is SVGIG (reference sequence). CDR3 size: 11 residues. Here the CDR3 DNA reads TGTGCCTGGATTGGAGCAATCCGCCCATATTTT. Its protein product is CAWIGAIRPYF.

In DNA form, the CDR3 reads TGCGCCAGCAGCCAATTGAGGGCCCCTGGGAATCAGCCCCAGCATTTT. Its translation: CASSQLRAPGNQPQHF. The gene calls are TRBV4-1 and TRBJ1-5; D not certain. Germline V gene sequence: CDR1 MGHRA, CDR2 YSYEKL. Trimming removed 2 bases at V and 4 bases at J, with 15 bases between. The CDR3 extends over 16 amino acids.

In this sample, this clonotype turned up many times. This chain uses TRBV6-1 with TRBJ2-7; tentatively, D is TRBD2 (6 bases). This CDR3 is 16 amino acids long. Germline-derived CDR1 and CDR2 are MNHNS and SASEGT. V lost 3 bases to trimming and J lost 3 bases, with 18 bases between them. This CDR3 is CASSEISGTVYYEQYF. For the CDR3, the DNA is TGTGCCAGCAGTGAGATCTCCGGGACTGTGTACTACGAGCAGTACTTC.

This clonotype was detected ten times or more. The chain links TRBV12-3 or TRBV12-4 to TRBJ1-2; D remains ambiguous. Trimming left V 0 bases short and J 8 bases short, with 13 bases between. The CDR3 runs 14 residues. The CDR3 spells CASSLAPSPEGYTF. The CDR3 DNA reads TGTGCCAGCAGTTTAGCGCCCAGTCCGGAAGGCTACACCTTC.

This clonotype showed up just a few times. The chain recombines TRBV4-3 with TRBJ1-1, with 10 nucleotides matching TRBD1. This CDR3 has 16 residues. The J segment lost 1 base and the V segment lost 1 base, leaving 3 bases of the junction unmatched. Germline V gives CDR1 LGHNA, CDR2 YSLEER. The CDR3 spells CASSQAWTGGNTEAFF. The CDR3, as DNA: TGCGCCAGCAGCCAAGCCTGGACAGGGGGGAACACTGAAGCTTTCTTT.

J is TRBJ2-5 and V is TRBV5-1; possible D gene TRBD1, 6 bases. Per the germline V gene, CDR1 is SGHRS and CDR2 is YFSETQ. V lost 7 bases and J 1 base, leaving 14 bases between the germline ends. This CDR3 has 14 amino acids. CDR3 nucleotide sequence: TGCGCCAGCCAATCCAGGGGCCCCCAAGAGACCCAGTACTTC. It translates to CASQSRGPQETQYF.

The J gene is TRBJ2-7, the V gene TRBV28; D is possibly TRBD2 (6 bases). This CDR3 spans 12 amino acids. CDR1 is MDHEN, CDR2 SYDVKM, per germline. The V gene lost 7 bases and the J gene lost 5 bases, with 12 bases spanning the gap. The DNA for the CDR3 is TGTGCCAGCACCATTCCGGGAGACGAGCAGTACTTC. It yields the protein CASTIPGDEQYF.

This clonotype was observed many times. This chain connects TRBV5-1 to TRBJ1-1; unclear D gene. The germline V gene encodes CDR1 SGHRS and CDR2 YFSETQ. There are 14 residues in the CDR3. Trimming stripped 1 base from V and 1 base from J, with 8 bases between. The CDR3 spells CASSLYDGNTEAFF. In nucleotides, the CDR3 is TGCGCCAGCAGCTTGTATGACGGGAACACTGAAGCTTTCTTT.

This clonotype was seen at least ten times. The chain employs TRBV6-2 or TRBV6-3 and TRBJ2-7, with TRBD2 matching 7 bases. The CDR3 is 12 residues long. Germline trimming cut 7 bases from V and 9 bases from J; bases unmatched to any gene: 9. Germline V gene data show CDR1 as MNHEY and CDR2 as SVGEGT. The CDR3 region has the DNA TGTGCCAGCACTCAATCTCGGGGGGTGCAGTACTTC. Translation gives CASTQSRGVQYF.

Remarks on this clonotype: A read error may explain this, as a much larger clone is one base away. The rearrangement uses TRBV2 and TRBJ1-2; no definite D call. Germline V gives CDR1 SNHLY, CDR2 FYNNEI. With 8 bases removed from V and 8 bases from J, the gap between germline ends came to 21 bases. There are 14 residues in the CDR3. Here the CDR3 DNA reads TGTGCCAGCGGAAGTGATATCCGAGGACGGGGCTACACCTTC. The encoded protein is CASGSDIRGRGYTF.

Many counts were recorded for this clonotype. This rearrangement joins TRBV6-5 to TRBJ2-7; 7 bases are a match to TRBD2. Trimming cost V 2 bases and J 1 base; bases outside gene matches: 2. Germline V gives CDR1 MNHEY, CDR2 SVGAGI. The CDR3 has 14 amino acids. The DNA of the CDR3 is TGTGCCAGCAGTTACGGGGAGGGATCCTACGAGCAGTACTTC. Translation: CASSYGEGSYEQYF.

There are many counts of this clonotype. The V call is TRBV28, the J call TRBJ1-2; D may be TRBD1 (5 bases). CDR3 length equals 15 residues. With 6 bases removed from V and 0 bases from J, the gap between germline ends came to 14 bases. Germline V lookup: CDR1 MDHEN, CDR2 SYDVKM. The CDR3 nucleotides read TGTGCCAGCAGGACAGTCGAGGGTGCTAACTATGGCTACACCTTC. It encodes CASRTVEGANYGYTF.

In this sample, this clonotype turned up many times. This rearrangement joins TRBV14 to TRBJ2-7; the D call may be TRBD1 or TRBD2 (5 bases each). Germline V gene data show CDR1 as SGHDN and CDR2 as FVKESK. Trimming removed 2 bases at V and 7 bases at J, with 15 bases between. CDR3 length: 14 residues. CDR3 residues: CASSQTQGAREQYF. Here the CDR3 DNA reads TGTGCCAGCAGCCAAACCCAGGGAGCGAGGGAGCAGTACTTC.

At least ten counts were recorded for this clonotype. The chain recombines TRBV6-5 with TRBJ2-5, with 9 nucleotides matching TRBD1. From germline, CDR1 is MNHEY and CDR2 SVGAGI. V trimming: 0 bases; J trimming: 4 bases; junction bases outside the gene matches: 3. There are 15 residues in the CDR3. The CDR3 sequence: CASSYSGQGGETQYF. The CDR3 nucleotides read TGTGCCAGCAGTTACTCGGGACAGGGAGGAGAGACCCAGTACTTC.

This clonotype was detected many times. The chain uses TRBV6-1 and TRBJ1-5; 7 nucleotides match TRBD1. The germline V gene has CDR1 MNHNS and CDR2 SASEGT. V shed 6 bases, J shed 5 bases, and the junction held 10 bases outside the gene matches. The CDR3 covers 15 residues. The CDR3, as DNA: TGTGCCAGCAGCCCGGACAGGTGGGGGGATCAGCCCCAGCATTTT. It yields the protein CASSPDRWGDQPQHF.

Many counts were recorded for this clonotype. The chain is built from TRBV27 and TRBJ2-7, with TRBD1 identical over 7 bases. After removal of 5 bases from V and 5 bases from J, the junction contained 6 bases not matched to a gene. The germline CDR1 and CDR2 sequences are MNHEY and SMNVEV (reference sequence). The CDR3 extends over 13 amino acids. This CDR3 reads CASSPRGYHEQYF. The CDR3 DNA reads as TGTGCCAGCAGTCCCAGGGGGTACCACGAGCAGTACTTC.

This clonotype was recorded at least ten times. The CDR3 DNA is TGTGCCAGCAGTTTCAGCGGTCTAACCTACGAGCAGTACTTC. Its protein product is CASSFSGLTYEQYF. The J gene is TRBJ2-7, the V gene TRBV12-3 or TRBV12-4; D may be TRBD2 (5 bases). This CDR3 contains 14 residues. Trimming removed 3 bases from V and 2 bases from J, with 11 bases in between.